This T cell receptor beta chain was recorded in a study of T-cell memory formation after mild COVID-19. Whole-study findings and limits: Memory from before infection featured some responding clones, which suggests cross-reactive memory joined.

TCRdb used MiXCR to reprocess the 5' RACE reads, holding one entry per CDR3 protein. The table records approximately 230,000 distinct CDR3 sequences, about 16% of them present only once. Note on this clonotype: Its antigen is undetermined.

Germline V lookup: CDR1 SQVTM, CDR2 ANQGSEA. CDR3 size: 13 residues. The V gene lost 4 bases and the J gene lost 4 bases, with 13 bases spanning the gap. The source of this sequence is a man younger than 35 who had mild COVID-19 (a few samples of this study predate the infection). Cell type and time point are not known. The sample comprised PBMCs or a T cell subset sorted from them (not recorded which). This rearrangement joins TRBV29-1 to TRBJ1-2, with D uncertain. The chain's CDR3 is CSVVGRYSYGYTF. In DNA, the CDR3 is TGCAGCGTTGTCGGGCGGTATAGCTATGGCTACACCTTC. The full variable domain, rest sourced from reference TRBV29-1 and TRBJ1-2, is SAVISQKPSRDICQRGTSLTIQCQVDSQVTMMFWYRQQPGQSLTLIATANQGSEATYESGFVIDKFPISRPNLTFSTLTVSNMSPEDSSIYLCSVVGRYSYGYTFGSGTRLTVV.